This note documents a single T cell receptor (beta chain) sequence. The antigen this receptor binds is unknown. No base quality values were provided; no much bigger clone lies one nucleotide off. These data are taken from a study of blood T cell repertoires in COVID-19 (dated by TCRdb to 2020 to 2021). Some background on the complete study: Samples from collaborators originated in the United States, Italy and Spain and spanned both the acute and convalescent phases of COVID-19. The material from the prospective study consisted of cDNA or gDNA derived from T cells, B-cell-depleted T cells, or PBMCs. Where HLA class I and class II types were available, the types were taken from metadata supplied by the sample provider, not from assay-based typing. The samples were drawn from the first 160 participants of the ongoing ImmuneRACE study and from 1,254 subjects provided by 6 global collaborators. The repertoires were made available in a free public database intended to serve as a resource for research on the immune response to SARS-CoV-2. Sample metadata almost always included a de-identified subject ID, COVID-19 status, age in years and sex. Deeply sampled blood TCRbeta repertoires from subjects exposed to, actively infected with, or recovered from COVID-19 were included in the dataset. The paper's findings and limits, for the study overall: The quantity of clinical and demographic metadata differed by source and by participant and was supplied without curation.

Enrolling through a virtual design, the prospective study's participants ranged in age from roughly 18 to 95 years and lived across roughly 23 United States geographic areas. Cohort assignment in the prospective study relied on participant-reported clinical history from a screening survey and a study questionnaire. In the prospective study, whole blood, serum and a nasopharyngeal or oropharyngeal swab were collected from each participant by mobile phlebotomists. Additional blood draws and questionnaires over an approximately 2-month period could optionally be provided by prospective study participants. Prospective study blood samples were shipped either frozen or at room temperature before DNA extraction. The immunoSEQ Assay, a bias-controlled multiplex PCR, was used to amplify TCRbeta CDR3 regions from genomic DNA. Under the source paper's analysis protocol: The number of nucleated cells in each sample was estimated from the amplification of reference gene primers within the assay. Sequence reads were collapsed and filtered to measure the absolute abundance of every unique TCRbeta CDR3 rearrangement. Productive Simpson clonality was computed per sample as the square root of Simpson's diversity index over productive rearrangements. Entries here come from immuneACCESS through TCRdb and include only in-frame sequences with V and J called. Some clones fail to appear in such tables; in the studies checked, an unresolved V gene covers under half of the shortfall, and the cause of the remainder is unknown. That table supplies the V and J calls and clone size; D and trimming were determined from the DNA. This sample holds some 270,000 clones; 85% to 90% were observed only once. The leading ten clones occupy 4.1% of the sample.

Spanning cysteine to phenylalanine, the CDR3 consists of 11 amino acids. The retained sequence is limited to the CDR3, 33 bases, with the frame set at the first base. CDR1 DFQATT and CDR2 SNEGSKA are derived from the germline V gene (reference sequence). V is cut by 4 bases and J by 6 bases, and the space between the germline ends is 8 bases. The V and J segments used are TRBV20-1 and TRBJ2-3, with no D gene named confidently. This clonotype was obtained from a woman aged 30 to 39 with acute COVID-19. What was sequenced was PBMCs or T cells enriched from blood (not recorded which). Here the CDR3 is given as CSAIERDTQYF. The bases are TGCAGTGCTATAGAGAGGGATACGCAGTATTTT.